These 14 T cell receptor beta chains originate from one sample sequenced in a study of identical twins. A single record per CDR3 protein comes from TCRdb applying MiXCR to the 5' RACE reads. In the table there are approximately 230,000 distinct CDR3 sequences, 5% to 7% of which are singletons. These data are also associated with another study on T cells expressing NK-cell markers.

The sequencing input was CD8+ T cells sorted from blood. These receptors were taken from a woman aged 18-29 years in good health.

In nucleotides, the CDR3 is TGTGCCAGCAGCTTAGCGAATAGCCCAAATGAGCAGTTCTTC. This codes for CASSLANSPNEQFF. The V and J genes are TRBV7-6 and TRBJ2-1; D gene uncertain. Germline V gene data show CDR1 as SGHVS and CDR2 as FNYEAQ. Trimming took 0 bases from V and 7 from J, leaving 10 bases between them. CDR3 length equals 14 residues.

This clonotype was detected ten times or more. This chain joins TRBV29-1 and TRBJ2-1; D tentatively fits TRBD1 or TRBD2 (5 bases each). Germline-derived CDR1 and CDR2 are SQVTM and ANQGSEA. With 5 bases removed from V and 8 bases from J, the gap between germline ends came to 10 bases. This CDR3 is built from 11 residues. The CDR3 DNA reads TGCAGCGTTCTATGGGGGTATGAGCAGTTCTTC. It is translated as CSVLWGYEQFF.

V is TRBV4-3 and J is TRBJ2-7; TRBD2 might be the D (6 bases). This CDR3 is built from 15 residues. Germline CDR1 reads LGHNA; CDR2 reads YSLEER. Trimming took off 0 bases at V and 7 bases at J, with 16 bases between the two ends. The CDR3 nucleotides are TGCGCCAGCAGCCAAGATCAGGACTACCTATCAGAGCAGTACTTC. This codes for CASSQDQDYLSEQYF.

This clonotype was observed many times. The chain carries TRBV12-3 or TRBV12-4 and TRBJ2-6; 8 nucleotides match TRBD1. The CDR3 is 15 residues long. V was pared by 5 bases and J by 1 base, with 1 base of the junction left unmatched. The CDR3 nucleotides are TGTGCCAGCAGTAGGACAGGGTCTGGGGCCAACGTCCTGACTTTC. The encoded protein is CASSRTGSGANVLTF.

This clonotype was counted at least ten times. The rearrangement joins TRBV7-9 to TRBJ2-7, with D possibly being TRBD1 (5 bases). Trimming stripped 5 bases from V and 2 bases from J, with 16 bases between. The CDR3 contains 15 residues. Germline CDR1 and CDR2: SEHNR and FQNEAQ (reference sequence). Here the CDR3 reads CASSAPNRPTYEQYF. The DNA for the CDR3 is TGTGCCAGCAGCGCCCCTAACAGGCCAACCTACGAGCAGTACTTC.

The chain employs TRBV3-1 and TRBJ1-2, with 7 positions matching TRBD1. The ends lost 0 bases at V and 5 bases at J; junction bases unmatched: 12. This CDR3 is 17 amino acids long. Germline CDR1 LGHDT, CDR2 YNNKEL (reference sequence). The CDR3 nucleotides read TGTGCCAGCAGCCAAGATCGTTTCAAGGGGGCGCGGTATGGCTACACCTTC. Its translation: CASSQDRFKGARYGYTF.

This clonotype was counted at least ten times. The rearrangement joins TRBV5-6 to TRBJ2-7; perhaps D is TRBD1 or TRBD2 (5 bases each). CDR3 length: 13 residues. The V and J ends lost 3 bases and 3 bases respectively, with 10 bases between them. Germline V CDR1 and CDR2: SGHDT, YYEEEE. For the CDR3, the DNA is TGTGCCAGCAGCTCCGGGGCCGGCTACGAGCAGTACTTC. Its translation: CASSSGAGYEQYF.

This CDR3 reads CASSLTGATGELFF. The CDR3 region has the DNA TGTGCCAGCAGCCTGACAGGGGCCACCGGGGAGCTGTTTTTT. The chain links TRBV7-7 to TRBJ2-2; TRBD1 matches 8 bases. The CDR3 has 14 amino acids. Germline CDR1 is SSHAT and CDR2 is FNYEAQ (reference sequence). J lost 4 bases, V lost 5 bases, and 3 bases had no gene match.

This rearrangement joins TRBV7-2 to TRBJ2-3, with D possibly TRBD1 on 5 matching bases. CDR1 is SGHTA, CDR2 FQGNSA, per germline. V shed 0 bases and J shed 3 bases, with 19 bases lying between them. The CDR3 is made up of 18 amino acids. The CDR3 here is CASSLAEGVFPSTDTQYF. The CDR3 DNA follows: TGTGCCAGCAGCTTAGCCGAAGGGGTATTCCCTTCTACAGATACGCAGTATTTT.

V usage is TRBV5-6 and J usage is TRBJ2-1; D remains unclear. In germline, CDR1 is SGHDT, CDR2 YYEEEE. Trimming stripped 6 bases from V and 6 bases from J, with 19 bases between. This CDR3 spans 15 amino acids. CDR3 nucleotides: TGTGCCAGCACCCTCCGGACGGCTCACATCAATGAGCAGTTCTTC. It translates to CASTLRTAHINEQFF.

The chain is built from TRBV9 and TRBJ1-1, with D hard to call. V was clipped by 3 bases and J by 1 base, with 4 bases between them. The germline V gene encodes CDR1 SGDLS and CDR2 YYNGEE. CDR3 length equals 12 residues. The DNA of the CDR3 is TGTGCCAGCAGCGGGCAGAACACTGAAGCTTTCTTT. Its protein product is CASSGQNTEAFF.

This chain joins TRBV7-9 and TRBJ1-1; D is unclear. There are 14 residues in the CDR3. Germline loops: CDR1 SEHNR, CDR2 FQNEAQ (reference sequence). Between the trimmed V and J ends, which lost 4 bases and 1 base, there was a span of 10 bases. The CDR3 region is CASSCFRWNTEAFF. In DNA form, the CDR3 reads TGTGCCAGCAGCTGCTTTCGGTGGAACACTGAAGCTTTCTTT.

Only a few counts were recorded for this clonotype. This chain links TRBV6-5 with TRBJ2-7; no definite D call. This CDR3 region has 12 residues. V was cut by 11 bases and J by 0 bases, with 11 bases left in between. Germline lookup yields CDR1 MNHEY and CDR2 SVGAGI. The CDR3 protein is CACRAYSYEQYF. The CDR3, as DNA: TGTGCCTGCCGGGCCTACTCCTACGAGCAGTACTTC.

Only a few counts were recorded for this clonotype. The chain couples TRBV6-5 to TRBJ2-1; TRBD2 is a possible D gene (6 bases). Germline assignment: CDR1 MNHEY and CDR2 SVGAGI. The CDR3 is 16 residues long. V was clipped by 2 bases and J by 2 bases, with 13 bases between them. The CDR3 DNA reads as TGTGCCAGCAGTTACACCTGGCGGGGCCCCTACAATGAGCAGTTCTTC. Amino acid sequence: CASSYTWRGPYNEQFF.